This T cell receptor (beta chain) was obtained from a study of blood T cell repertoires in COVID-19. About the research overall: Samples came from the United States, Italy and Spain, spanning acute and convalescent COVID-19. From T cells, B-cell-depleted T cells, or PBMCs came the material, which was cDNA or gDNA.

The V segment lost 4 bases and the J segment 1 base; nucleotides outside the gene matches: 3. The germline CDR1 and CDR2 sequences are SNHLY and FYNNEI. This CDR3 comprises 14 residues. Per the authors' pipeline: Amplification with reference gene primers provided the estimates of nucleated cell counts. Profiling relied on immunoSEQ multiplex PCR, and the TCRdb table lists in-frame clones only, not all of them. V and J calls and clone size are as listed in that table; D and trimming were resolved from the DNA. The sample has some 240,000 clones, about 86% seen once; the top ten hold roughly 9.6%. Sequenced material: peripheral blood. The V gene is TRBV2, the J gene TRBJ2-5, with 7 nucleotides matching TRBD2. The TCR originated in a woman aged 80 or over with acute or convalescent COVID-19. CDR3 nucleotide sequence: TGTGCCAGCAGTGTGTCTAGCGGCCAAGAGACCCAGTACTTC. Amino acids: CASSVSSGQETQYF.